This T cell receptor beta chain was captured by sequencing in a study of regulatory T cells in long-lasting Graves disease. As to time point: persistent/refractory GD, antithyroid drugs over 5 years with positive TRAb. The authors made the TCR library using RNA they extracted from PBMCs. Patients were from an endocrinology department in Xi'an, China. Construction of TCR beta libraries relied on iRepertoire HTBI primers and on Arm-PCR targeting CDR3 regions. TCRdb reanalysed the multiplex PCR reads using MiXCR and keeps one entry per CDR3 protein. The profile shows more than 650,000 distinct CDR3 sequences, around 30% of them singletons. Whole-study findings and limits: TRBV28 was favored in persistent disease, as were TRBJ1-2 and TRBJ2-5.

The sample holds a few counts of this clonotype. Its antigen remains unknown. V was trimmed by 1 base and J by 3 bases, leaving 9 bases between them. CDR3 length equals 13 residues. The germline V gene has CDR1 DFQATT and CDR2 SNEGSKA (reference sequence). This TCR came from a female donor with Graves disease. This rearrangement joins TRBV20-1 to TRBJ1-2; D unclear. Sequenced here: peripheral blood mononuclear cells (PBMCs), sampled when the disease was refractory, from a patient treated with antithyroid drugs. CDR3 nucleotides: TGCAGTGCTAGAGTGATGGAGTACTATGGCTACACCTTC. It codes for CSARVMEYYGYTF.